This T cell receptor beta chain was sequenced in a study of cytomegalovirus exposure and HLA in healthy donors. General study results and limits: Productive status was seen about 90% or about 30% of the time for most TCR beta V segments in an earlier analysis.

The CDR3 has 14 amino acids. Germline assignment: CDR1 SGHTA and CDR2 FQGNSA. V gave up 3 bases and J gave up 7 bases, with 10 bases separating them. It was with 60 Vbeta and 13 Jbeta primers that the PCR ran. Generated by immunoSEQ multiplex PCR, the TCRdb table keeps only in-frame clones and is missing some. The table lists under 200,000 clones, approximately 11% of them singletons. Regarding this clone: No antigen is known for it.

V usage is TRBV7-2 and J usage is TRBJ1-6, with D possibly being TRBD1 (6 bases). The material sequenced was PBMCs. This receptor was obtained from a man aged 50 to 60 in good health and CMV-seropositive. The DNA for the CDR3 is TGTGCCAGCAGCTTGGGACAAAGAAATTCACCCCTCCACTTT. Protein product: CASSLGQRNSPLHF.